The 25 T cell receptor beta chains below come from one sample, sequenced in a study of blood T cell repertoires in COVID-19 (dated by TCRdb to about 2020). Libraries were prepared through the immunoSEQ multiplex PCR assay. Entries here come from immuneACCESS through TCRdb and include only in-frame sequences with V and J called. Some clones fail to appear in such tables; in the studies checked, an unresolved V gene covers under half of the shortfall, and the cause of the remainder is unknown. This sample holds fewer than 350,000 clones; roughly 87% were observed only once. Of the sample, roughly a tenth falls within the top ten clones. The sequenced material came from peripheral blood. Receptor source: a man aged 25 to 40 with COVID-19, enrolled during active disease.

This clone has a handful of counts. This chain joins TRBV27 and TRBJ1-3, with D possibly TRBD1 on 5 matching bases. In germline, CDR1 is MNHEY, CDR2 SMNVEV (reference sequence). Trimming took off 7 bases at V and 0 bases at J, with 13 bases between the two ends. CDR3 length: 15 residues. The CDR3 spells CASTMTAYSGNTIYF. The CDR3 DNA reads as TGTGCCAGCACCATGACAGCTTACTCTGGAAACACCATATATTTT.

The V gene is TRBV18, the J gene TRBJ2-7; D is undetermined. The ends were cut back, 3 bases at V and 2 bases at J, with 5 bases in the middle. The CDR3 consists of 12 residues. CDR1 is KGHSH, CDR2 LQKENI, per germline. CDR3 amino acids: CASSPAAYEQYF. The CDR3 DNA is TGTGCCAGCTCACCTGCAGCCTACGAGCAGTACTTC.

This clone was recorded only once. The genes are TRBV7-9 and TRBJ2-3; 7 bases are shared with TRBD2. Germline-derived CDR1 and CDR2 are SEHNR and FQNEAQ (reference sequence). J lost 1 base, V lost 1 base, and 5 bases had no gene match. The CDR3 is 16 residues long. DNA of the CDR3: TGTGCCAGCAGCTTAGAGGCGGGAGCTCGCACAGATACGCAGTATTTT. Protein: CASSLEAGARTDTQYF.

The chain employs TRBV9 and TRBJ2-7; 9 positions agree with TRBD1. Trimming at V came to 3 bases and at J to 0 bases, leaving 7 bases not matched to a gene. The germline gives CDR1 SGDLS, CDR2 YYNGEE. The CDR3 length is 16 residues. CDR3 DNA sequence: TGTGCCAGCAGCGGCCCAGGGACAGGGAACTCCTACGAGCAGTACTTC. This encodes CASSGPGTGNSYEQYF.

The CDR3 loop reads CASTRGSTDTQYF. The CDR3 DNA is TGTGCCAGCACTAGAGGGAGCACAGATACGCAGTATTTT. V is TRBV6-5 and J is TRBJ2-3, with D perhaps TRBD2 (5 bases). The V gene lost 7 bases and the J gene lost 0 bases, with 8 bases spanning the gap. This CDR3 is 13 amino acids long. Germline values: CDR1 MNHEY, CDR2 SVGAGI.

This clone occurred once. This sequence joins TRBV6-5 and TRBJ1-5; 7 nucleotides agree with TRBD1. This CDR3 spans 15 amino acids. From germline, CDR1 is MNHEY and CDR2 SVGAGI. V was pared by 6 bases and J by 4 bases, with 9 bases of the junction left unmatched. In nucleotides, the CDR3 is TGTGCCAGCAGAACTAAAGGGACAGCAAATCAGCCCCAGCATTTT. This sequence encodes CASRTKGTANQPQHF.

The rearrangement uses TRBV25-1 and TRBJ2-5; the match to TRBD1 covers 8 bases. CDR3 length equals 14 residues. Germline CDR1 is MGHDK and CDR2 is SYGVNS. V was clipped by 8 bases and J by 5 bases; unmatched bases: 10. The CDR3 nucleotides are TGTGCCAGCCAGACGACAGGGGCGCGGGAGACCCAGTACTTC. The encoded protein is CASQTTGARETQYF.

This clone was counted a single time. The V gene is TRBV6-1, the J gene TRBJ2-3; D is possibly TRBD2 (5 bases). Trimming took 6 bases from V and 5 from J, leaving 18 bases between them. This CDR3 contains 15 residues. In germline, CDR1 is MNHNS, CDR2 SASEGT. The CDR3 region is CASRLGSRTLDTQYF. The CDR3 DNA follows: TGTGCCAGCAGACTGGGGAGTAGGACCCTAGATACGCAGTATTTT.

The genes are TRBV20-1 and TRBJ2-5; 7 bases line up with TRBD2. The V gene end was trimmed by 3 bases and the J gene end by 0 bases; junction bases not matched to a gene: 4. Germline CDR1 DFQATT, CDR2 SNEGSKA (reference sequence). The CDR3 contains 14 residues. In DNA, the CDR3 is TGCAGTGCTAGTGTAGCGGGTTACCAAGAGACCCAGTACTTC. As protein: CSASVAGYQETQYF.

Notes on this clone: One junction end does not reproduce the germline sequence, and a read error may be involved. This sequence joins TRBV4-1 and TRBJ2-2, with 7 bases identical to TRBD1. Per germline, CDR1 MGHRA and CDR2 YSYEKL. The CDR3 contains 17 residues. The CDR3 DNA reads TGCGCCAGCAGCCGACGACAGGGTGAGATGAACAGCGGGGAGCTGTTTTTT. Amino acid sequence: CASSRRQGEMNSGELFF.

The genes are TRBV9 and TRBJ2-7; perhaps TRBD2 as D (5 bases). The CDR3 loop spans 14 amino acids. V shed 0 bases and J shed 2 bases, with 9 bases lying between them. Germline lookup yields CDR1 SGDLS and CDR2 YYNGEE. CDR3 region: CASSVDLGTYEQYF. CDR3 nucleotide sequence: TGTGCCAGCAGCGTAGATCTCGGGACCTACGAGCAGTACTTC.

This chain joins TRBV7-8 and TRBJ2-5; D unclear. Trimming stripped 5 bases from V and 1 base from J, with 11 bases between. Germline V lookup: CDR1 SGHVS, CDR2 FQNEAQ. The CDR3 contains 14 residues. The CDR3 nucleotides are TGTGCCAGCAGCCCTCTAGAACGCCAAGAGACCCAGTACTTC. It is translated as CASSPLERQETQYF.

The chain couples TRBV9 to TRBJ2-6; 7 positions match TRBD1. The CDR3 spans 17 residues. With 6 bases clipped from V and 0 bases from J, the junction kept 9 bases outside the gene matches. CDR1 is SGDLS, CDR2 YYNGEE, per germline. CDR3 residues: CASTGTASPSGANVLTF. The CDR3 bases are TGTGCCAGCACCGGGACAGCTAGCCCCTCTGGGGCCAACGTCCTGACTTTC.

J is TRBJ2-5 and V is TRBV19, with D possibly matching TRBD1 (5 bases). Germline CDR1 is LNHDA and CDR2 is SQIVND (reference sequence). V lost 2 bases, J lost 1 base, and 14 bases lay in between. CDR3 length: 16 amino acids. In DNA, the CDR3 is TGTGCCAGTAGTATACGTGCAGGGTATCCCCAAGAGACCCAGTACTTC. Protein sequence: CASSIRAGYPQETQYF.

The chain joins TRBV7-3 to TRBJ2-3; 7 positions match TRBD2. CDR3 size: 15 residues. J was trimmed by 5 bases and V by 2 bases; bases with no gene match: 7. Looked up from germline, CDR1 is SGHTA and CDR2 is FQGTGA. The CDR3 loop is CASSLPRGEKDTQYF. CDR3 DNA: TGTGCCAGCAGCTTACCCCGGGGGGAGAAAGATACGCAGTATTTT.

The chain employs TRBV19 and TRBJ2-7, with TRBD1 as a possible D gene (7 bases). Trimming pared 3 bases from V and 0 bases from J, leaving 12 bases between. The CDR3 has 15 residues. From germline, CDR1 is LNHDA and CDR2 SQIVND (reference sequence). As DNA, the CDR3 is TGTGCCAGTAGTATGCAGGGGGGACCCTCCTACGAGCAGTACTTC. Its protein is CASSMQGGPSYEQYF.

V usage is TRBV4-2 and J usage is TRBJ1-2; D remains ambiguous. The V gene's germline CDR1 is LGHNA and CDR2 YNFKEQ. The CDR3 loop spans 15 amino acids. Deletions cut 1 base from V and 0 bases from J, with 9 bases between. DNA for the CDR3: TGTGCCAGCAGCCAAGGGAGTTCCTCTAACTATGGCTACACCTTC. Protein product: CASSQGSSSNYGYTF.

This chain links TRBV28 with TRBJ1-4, with 9 positions matching TRBD1. With 8 bases clipped from V and 7 bases from J, the junction kept 5 bases outside the gene matches. This CDR3 comprises 13 residues. Germline CDR1 and CDR2: MDHEN and SYDVKM. For the CDR3, the DNA is TGTGCCAGCCGGGACAGGGCTTTTGAAAAACTGTTTTTT. It is translated as CASRDRAFEKLFF.

The chain couples TRBV18 to TRBJ1-2, with D maybe TRBD1 (6 bases). The V and J ends lost 2 bases and 4 bases respectively, with 11 bases between them. Germline V CDR1 and CDR2: KGHSH, LQKENI. The CDR3 runs to 14 residues. The CDR3 reads CASSPNRESYGYTF. CDR3 sequence (DNA): TGTGCCAGCTCACCAAACAGGGAATCCTATGGCTACACCTTC.

The V gene is TRBV28, the J gene TRBJ2-7; TRBD2 might be the D (6 bases). CDR3 length: 16 residues. Per the germline V gene, CDR1 is MDHEN and CDR2 is SYDVKM. Trimming removed 5 bases at V and 5 bases at J, with 22 bases between. CDR3 amino acids: CASSMLGGSRGDEQYF. DNA of the CDR3: TGTGCCAGCAGTATGCTGGGGGGTAGCCGGGGAGACGAGCAGTACTTC.

The chain employs TRBV28 and TRBJ2-1, with 8 bases that match TRBD2. Germline CDR1 and CDR2: MDHEN and SYDVKM. This CDR3 contains 16 residues. Trimming took 1 base from V and 3 from J; bases not matched to a gene: 5. In DNA, the CDR3 is TGTGCCAGCAGTTTATTTCGGGAGGGCCACTACAATGAGCAGTTCTTC. Residues: CASSLFREGHYNEQFF. The variable domain in full, with the rest retrieved from reference TRBV28 and TRBJ2-1, is DVKVTQSSRYLVKRTGEKVFLECVQDMDHENMFWYRQDPGLGLRLIYFSYDVKMKEKGDIPEGYSVSREKKERFSLILESASTNQTSMYLCASSLFREGHYNEQFFGPGTRLTVL.

The CDR3: CSVGPRISADTQYF. The DNA for the CDR3 is TGCAGCGTGGGCCCGAGAATTAGCGCAGATACGCAGTATTTT. This chain links TRBV29-1 with TRBJ2-3, with D perhaps TRBD2 (5 bases). The V and J ends lost 6 bases and 4 bases respectively, with 17 bases between them. CDR1 is SQVTM and CDR2 is ANQGSEA in the germline V gene. This CDR3 comprises 14 residues.

This clone has a single count. The genes are TRBV5-4 and TRBJ1-1, with D possibly TRBD1 on 5 matching bases. V was cut by 0 bases and J by 8 bases, with 14 bases left in between. Germline lookup yields CDR1 SGHNT and CDR2 YYREEE (reference sequence). The CDR3 is made up of 14 amino acids. CDR3: CASSLVGGVREAFF. CDR3 in DNA: TGTGCCAGCAGCTTGGTTGGGGGGGTGCGGGAAGCTTTCTTT.

The CDR3 spells CASSYSWTPYQETQYF. The CDR3 DNA is TGTGCCAGCAGTTACTCTTGGACACCGTACCAAGAGACCCAGTACTTC. The chain recombines TRBV6-2 or TRBV6-3 with TRBJ2-5; a possible D gene is TRBD1 (5 bases). CDR1 MNHEY and CDR2 SVGEGT come from the germline V gene. V gave up 0 bases and J gave up 0 bases, with 11 bases separating them. This CDR3 is built from 16 residues.

This clone has just one count. The V gene is TRBV30, the J gene TRBJ1-5; D is unresolved. The germline V and J ends were trimmed by 2 bases and 1 base, with 6 bases remaining between them. Germline CDR1 is GTSNPN and CDR2 is SVGIG (reference sequence). The CDR3 sequence is 13 residues long. CDR3 bases: TGTGCCTGGAGTCGTCGGAGCAATCAGCCCCAGCATTTT. Protein: CAWSRRSNQPQHF.